Presented here are 11 T cell receptor beta chains from one specimen sequenced in a study of OX40 agonist ivuxolimab in advanced cancers. Profiled with immunoSEQ multiplex PCR; TCRdb holds only in-frame clones, not every one. The table lists around 80,000 clones, approximately 89% of them singletons. The source was CD4+ or CD8+ T cells sorted from blood, collected in a trial of the OX40 agonist ivuxolimab. These TCRs come from an adult with an advanced solid tumor such as melanoma, head and neck, liver or kidney cancer.

The chain recombines TRBV15 with TRBJ2-1; D might be TRBD2 (6 bases). The CDR3 has 15 amino acids. Trimming pared 2 bases from V and 6 bases from J, leaving 14 bases between. Germline V gene sequence: CDR1 LNHNV, CDR2 YYDKDF (reference sequence). CDR3 DNA: TGTGCCACCAGCAGACGTTCACGGGAGCTCAATGAGCAGTTCTTC. Encoded protein: CATSRRSRELNEQFF. Based on the CDR3 plus reference TRBV15 and TRBJ2-1, the full variable domain is DAMVIQNPRYQVTQFGKPVTLSCSQTLNHNVMYWYQQKSSQAPKLLFHYYDKDFNNEADTPDNFQSRRPNTSFCFLDIRSPGLGDTAMYLCATSRRSRELNEQFFGPGTRLTVL.

The chain carries TRBV19 and TRBJ2-2, with TRBD1 matching 8 bases. This CDR3 comprises 13 residues. After removal of 8 bases from V and 1 base from J, the junction contained 0 bases not matched to a gene. CDR1 and CDR2 from the germline V gene are LNHDA and SQIVND (reference sequence). The CDR3 sequence: CASGTGNTGELFF. The CDR3 DNA reads TGTGCCAGTGGGACAGGGAACACCGGGGAGCTGTTTTTT.

Regarding this clone: Compared with germline, one end of the junction differs, possibly owing to a read error. The V call is TRBV7-9, the J call TRBJ1-1; D call uncertain. Germline V gives CDR1 SEHNR, CDR2 FQNEAQ (reference sequence). There are 15 residues in the CDR3. CDR3 sequence (DNA): TGTGCCAGCAGCTTAGCTTCCGGGATCACATTCAAATGGGTCTTT. It is translated as CASSLASGITFKWVF.

This sequence joins TRBV9 and TRBJ2-3; a possible D gene is TRBD1 (5 bases). Germline V gene data show CDR1 as SGDLS and CDR2 as YYNGEE. The CDR3 extends over 12 amino acids. Trimming left V 3 bases short and J 6 bases short, with 8 bases between. The CDR3 DNA reads as TGTGCCAGCAGCGACAGGCGGGATACGCAGTATTTT. It specifies CASSDRRDTQYF.

V and J are TRBV5-1 and TRBJ2-1; D gene unclear. Trimming removed 4 bases from V and 0 bases from J, with 11 bases in between. The germline gives CDR1 SGHRS, CDR2 YFSETQ. The CDR3 is 15 residues long. In nucleotides, the CDR3 is TGCGCCAGCAGCCAAGACGGAAGCTCCTACAATGAGCAGTTCTTC. It codes for CASSQDGSSYNEQFF.

The genes are TRBV27 and TRBJ2-1; the D gene is possibly TRBD1 (5 bases). V lost 7 bases, J lost 5 bases, and 15 bases lay in between. Per germline, CDR1 MNHEY and CDR2 SMNVEV (reference sequence). CDR3 length: 14 amino acids. The CDR3, as DNA: TGTGCCAGCACCTGGGGCAGAGACCACAATGAGCAGTTCTTC. The encoded protein is CASTWGRDHNEQFF.

The chain has TRBV25-1 and TRBJ2-3; no reliable D call. The CDR3 is 16 amino acids. Germline values: CDR1 MGHDK, CDR2 SYGVNS. The ends were cut back, 2 bases at V and 2 bases at J, with 14 bases in the middle. CDR3 residues: CASSELGSRVTDTQYF. CDR3 sequence (DNA): TGTGCCAGCAGTGAACTGGGCAGTCGAGTCACAGATACGCAGTATTTT.

This chain uses TRBV6-1 with TRBJ2-7; the match to TRBD1 covers 9 bases. Germline values: CDR1 MNHNS, CDR2 SASEGT. The CDR3 contains 13 residues. The trim removed 10 bases at V and 3 bases at J, leaving 7 bases unmatched. The CDR3 here is CAIPGQGGYEQYF. CDR3 coding DNA: TGTGCCATCCCGGGACAGGGTGGCTACGAGCAGTACTTC.

V usage is TRBV5-1 and J usage is TRBJ2-5, with TRBD1 matching over 7 bases. The J call may be faulty, since TRBJ2-7 better matches the DNA end. The germline CDR1 and CDR2 sequences are SGHRS and YFSETQ. CDR3 length equals 13 residues. The CDR3 region is CASSTGQSYEQYF. The CDR3 DNA reads as TGCGCCAGCAGCACGGGACAGAGCTACGAGCAGTACTTC.

The V gene is TRBV5-1, the J gene TRBJ1-2; D remains ambiguous. The CDR3 covers 13 residues. Germline values: CDR1 SGHRS, CDR2 YFSETQ. Trimming left V 4 bases short and J 6 bases short, with 13 bases between. CDR3 DNA sequence: TGCGCCAGCAGCCCTGGGAGGGTTAATGGCTACACCTTC. Encoded protein: CASSPGRVNGYTF.

The V gene is TRBV7-8, the J gene TRBJ2-7, with 7 bases matching TRBD1. The germline V gene encodes CDR1 SGHVS and CDR2 FQNEAQ. The CDR3 is made up of 16 amino acids. V lost 5 bases, J lost 6 bases, and 16 bases stayed unmatched. The CDR3 spells CASSLGGSRGKGEQYF. The CDR3 DNA sequence: TGTGCCAGCAGCCTAGGGGGCTCCAGGGGAAAGGGCGAGCAGTACTTC.